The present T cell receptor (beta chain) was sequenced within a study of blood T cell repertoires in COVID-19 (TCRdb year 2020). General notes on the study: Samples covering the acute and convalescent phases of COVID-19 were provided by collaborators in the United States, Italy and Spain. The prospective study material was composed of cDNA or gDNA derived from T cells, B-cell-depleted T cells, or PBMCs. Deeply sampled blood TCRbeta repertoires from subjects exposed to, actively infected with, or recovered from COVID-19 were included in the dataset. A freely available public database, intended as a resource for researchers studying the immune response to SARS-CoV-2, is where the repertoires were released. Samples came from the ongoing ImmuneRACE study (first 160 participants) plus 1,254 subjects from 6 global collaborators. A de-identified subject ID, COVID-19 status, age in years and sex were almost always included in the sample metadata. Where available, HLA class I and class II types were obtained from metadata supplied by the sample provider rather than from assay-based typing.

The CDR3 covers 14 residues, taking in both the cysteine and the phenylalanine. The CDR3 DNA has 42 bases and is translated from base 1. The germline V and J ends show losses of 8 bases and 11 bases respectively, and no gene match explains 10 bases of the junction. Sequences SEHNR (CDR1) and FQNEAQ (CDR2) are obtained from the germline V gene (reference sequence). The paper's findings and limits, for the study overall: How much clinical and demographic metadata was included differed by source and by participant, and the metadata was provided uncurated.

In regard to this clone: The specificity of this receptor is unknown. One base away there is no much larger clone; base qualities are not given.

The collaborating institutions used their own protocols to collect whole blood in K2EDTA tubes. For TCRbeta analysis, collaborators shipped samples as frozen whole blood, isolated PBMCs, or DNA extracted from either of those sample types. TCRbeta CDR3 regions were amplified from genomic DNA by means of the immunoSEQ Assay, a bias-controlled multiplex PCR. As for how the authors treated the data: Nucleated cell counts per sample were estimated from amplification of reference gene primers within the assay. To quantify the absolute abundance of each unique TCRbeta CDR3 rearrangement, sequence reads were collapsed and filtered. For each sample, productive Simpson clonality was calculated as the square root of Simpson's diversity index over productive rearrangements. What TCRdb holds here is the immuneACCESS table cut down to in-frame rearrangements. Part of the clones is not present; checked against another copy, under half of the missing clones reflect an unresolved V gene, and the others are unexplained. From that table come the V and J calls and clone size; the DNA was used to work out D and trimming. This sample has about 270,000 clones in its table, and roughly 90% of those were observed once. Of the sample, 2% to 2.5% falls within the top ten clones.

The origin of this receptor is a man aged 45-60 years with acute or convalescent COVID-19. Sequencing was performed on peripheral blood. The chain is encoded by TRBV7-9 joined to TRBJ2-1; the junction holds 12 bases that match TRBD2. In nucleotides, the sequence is TGTGCCAGCCGACTTACTAGCGGGGGGCCTCAGCAGTTCTTC. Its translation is CASRLTSGGPQQFF. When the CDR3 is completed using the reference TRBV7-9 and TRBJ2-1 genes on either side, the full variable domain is DTGVSQNPRHKITKRGQNVTFRCDPISEHNRLYWYRQTLGQGPEFLTYFQNEAQLEKSRLLSDRFSAERPKGSFSTLEIQRTEQGDSAMYLCASRLTSGGPQQFFGPGTRLTVL.